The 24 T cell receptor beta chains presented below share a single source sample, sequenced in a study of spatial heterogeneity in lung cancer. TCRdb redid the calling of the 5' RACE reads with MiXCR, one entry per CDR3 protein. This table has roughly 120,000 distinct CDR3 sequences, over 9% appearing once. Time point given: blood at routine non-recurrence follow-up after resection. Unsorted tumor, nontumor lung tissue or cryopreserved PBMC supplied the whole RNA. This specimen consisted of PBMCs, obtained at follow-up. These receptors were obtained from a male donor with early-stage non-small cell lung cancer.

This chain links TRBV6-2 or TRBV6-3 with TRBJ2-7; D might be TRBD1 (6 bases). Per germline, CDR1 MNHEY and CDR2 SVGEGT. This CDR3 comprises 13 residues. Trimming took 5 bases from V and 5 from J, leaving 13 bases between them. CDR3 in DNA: TGTGCCAGCAGTCCCTTGGACAGAAACGAGCAGTACTTC. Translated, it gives CASSPLDRNEQYF.

The CDR3 protein is CASSPQTGGTGELFF. The CDR3 nucleotides read TGTGCCAGTAGTCCGCAGACAGGGGGCACCGGGGAGCTGTTTTTT. This chain connects TRBV19 to TRBJ2-2; 9 nucleotides line up with TRBD1. Trimming removed 5 bases from V and 4 bases from J; junction bases left unmatched: 5. The germline V gene encodes CDR1 LNHDA and CDR2 SQIVND (reference sequence). This CDR3 region has 15 residues.

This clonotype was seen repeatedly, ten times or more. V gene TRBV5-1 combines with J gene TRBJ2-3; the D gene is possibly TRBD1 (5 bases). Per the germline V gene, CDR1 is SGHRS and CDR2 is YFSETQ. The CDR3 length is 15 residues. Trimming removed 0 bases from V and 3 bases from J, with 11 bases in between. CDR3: CASSLEGRSTDTQYF. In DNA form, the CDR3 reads TGCGCCAGCAGCTTGGAGGGGCGGAGTACAGATACGCAGTATTTT. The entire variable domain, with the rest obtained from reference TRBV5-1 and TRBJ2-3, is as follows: KAGVTQTPRYLIKTRGQQVTLSCSPISGHRSVSWYQQTPGQGLQFLFEYFSETQRNKGNFPGRFSGRQFSNSRSEMNVSTLELGDSALYLCASSLEGRSTDTQYFGPGTRLTVL.

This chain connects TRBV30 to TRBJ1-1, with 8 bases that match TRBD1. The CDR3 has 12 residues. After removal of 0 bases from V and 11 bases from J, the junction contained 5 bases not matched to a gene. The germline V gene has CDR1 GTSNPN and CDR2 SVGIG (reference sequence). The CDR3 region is CAWSVDRVVAFF. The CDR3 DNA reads TGTGCCTGGAGTGTGGACAGGGTAGTGGCTTTCTTT.

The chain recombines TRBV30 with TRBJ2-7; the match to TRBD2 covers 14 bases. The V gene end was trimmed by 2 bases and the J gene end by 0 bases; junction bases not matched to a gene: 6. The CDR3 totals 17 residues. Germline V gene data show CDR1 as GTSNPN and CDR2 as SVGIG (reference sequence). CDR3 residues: CAWSRSGLAGGSYEQYF. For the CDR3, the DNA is TGTGCCTGGAGTCGGTCTGGACTAGCGGGGGGCTCCTACGAGCAGTACTTC.

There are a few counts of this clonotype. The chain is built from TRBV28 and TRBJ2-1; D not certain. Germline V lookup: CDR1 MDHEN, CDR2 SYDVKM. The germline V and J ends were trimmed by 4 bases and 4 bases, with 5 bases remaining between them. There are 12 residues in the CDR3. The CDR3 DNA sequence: TGTGCCAGCAGTTGGCTTTACAATGAGCAGTTCTTC. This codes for CASSWLYNEQFF.

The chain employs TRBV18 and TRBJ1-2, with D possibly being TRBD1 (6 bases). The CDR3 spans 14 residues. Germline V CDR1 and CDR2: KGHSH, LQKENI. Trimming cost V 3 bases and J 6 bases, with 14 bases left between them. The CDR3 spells CASSPSQGADGYTF. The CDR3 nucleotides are TGTGCCAGCTCACCCTCACAGGGTGCTGATGGCTACACCTTC.

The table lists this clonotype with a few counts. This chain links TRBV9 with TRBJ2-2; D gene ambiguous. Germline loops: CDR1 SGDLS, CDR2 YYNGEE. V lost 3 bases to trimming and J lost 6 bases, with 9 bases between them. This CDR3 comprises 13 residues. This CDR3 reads CASSGRGPGELFF. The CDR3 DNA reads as TGTGCCAGCAGCGGTCGTGGACCCGGGGAGCTGTTTTTT.

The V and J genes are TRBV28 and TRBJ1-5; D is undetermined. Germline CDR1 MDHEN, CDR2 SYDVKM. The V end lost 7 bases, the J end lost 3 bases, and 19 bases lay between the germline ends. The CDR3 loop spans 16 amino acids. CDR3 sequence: CASTGRGTLNNQPQHF. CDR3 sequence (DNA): TGTGCCAGCACCGGCCGGGGAACTTTAAACAATCAGCCCCAGCATTTT. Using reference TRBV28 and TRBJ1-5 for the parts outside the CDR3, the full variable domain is DVKVTQSSRYLVKRTGEKVFLECVQDMDHENMFWYRQDPGLGLRLIYFSYDVKMKEKGDIPEGYSVSREKKERFSLILESASTNQTSMYLCASTGRGTLNNQPQHFGDGTRLSIL.

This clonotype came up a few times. This CDR3 reads CASSEGTEYSPLHF. The DNA for the CDR3 is TGTGCCAGCAGTGAAGGGACGGAGTATTCACCCCTCCACTTT. The chain has TRBV6-5 and TRBJ1-6; perhaps TRBD1 as D (5 bases). The V and J ends lost 5 bases and 8 bases respectively, with 13 bases between them. Per germline, CDR1 MNHEY and CDR2 SVGAGI. The CDR3 is 14 amino acids.

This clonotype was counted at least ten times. The CDR3 region is CASSVGVDSYEQYF. In DNA form, the CDR3 reads TGTGCCAGCAGCGTGGGAGTTGACTCCTACGAGCAGTACTTC. The V gene is TRBV9, the J gene TRBJ2-7, with D possibly TRBD2 on 5 matching bases. This CDR3 spans 14 amino acids. The germline V and J ends were trimmed by 2 bases and 0 bases, with 9 bases remaining between them. Germline V gene lookup returns CDR1 SGDLS and CDR2 YYNGEE. Full variable domain (rest looked up from reference TRBV9 and TRBJ2-7): DSGVTQTPKHLITATGQRVTLRCSPRSGDLSVYWYQQSLDQGLQFLIQYYNGEERAKGNILERFSAQQFPDLHSELNLSSLELGDSALYFCASSVGVDSYEQYFGPGTRLTVT.

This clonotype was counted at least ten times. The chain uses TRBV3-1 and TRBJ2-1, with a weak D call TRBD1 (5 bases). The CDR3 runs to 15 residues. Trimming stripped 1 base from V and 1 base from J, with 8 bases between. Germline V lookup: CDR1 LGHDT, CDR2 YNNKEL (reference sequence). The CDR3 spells CASSQGRGSYNEQFF. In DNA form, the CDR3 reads TGTGCCAGCAGCCAAGGAAGGGGATCCTACAATGAGCAGTTCTTC.

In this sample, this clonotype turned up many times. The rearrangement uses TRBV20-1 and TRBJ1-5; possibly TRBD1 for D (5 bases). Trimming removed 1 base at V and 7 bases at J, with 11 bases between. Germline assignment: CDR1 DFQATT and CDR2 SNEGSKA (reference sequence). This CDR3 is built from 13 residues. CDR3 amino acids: CSARAGGSQPQHF. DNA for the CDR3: TGCAGTGCTAGAGCTGGGGGAAGCCAGCCCCAGCATTTT.

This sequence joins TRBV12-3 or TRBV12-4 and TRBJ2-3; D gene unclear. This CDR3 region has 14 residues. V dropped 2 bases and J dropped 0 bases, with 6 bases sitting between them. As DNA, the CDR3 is TGTGCCAGCAGTTTAAAGCTTAGCACAGATACGCAGTATTTT. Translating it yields CASSLKLSTDTQYF.

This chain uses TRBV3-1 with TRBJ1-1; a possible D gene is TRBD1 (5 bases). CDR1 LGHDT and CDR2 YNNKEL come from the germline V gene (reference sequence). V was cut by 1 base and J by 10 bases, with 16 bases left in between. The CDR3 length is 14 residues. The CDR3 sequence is CASSQVGGEVGAFF. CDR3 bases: TGTGCCAGCAGCCAAGTAGGAGGGGAGGTTGGAGCTTTCTTT.

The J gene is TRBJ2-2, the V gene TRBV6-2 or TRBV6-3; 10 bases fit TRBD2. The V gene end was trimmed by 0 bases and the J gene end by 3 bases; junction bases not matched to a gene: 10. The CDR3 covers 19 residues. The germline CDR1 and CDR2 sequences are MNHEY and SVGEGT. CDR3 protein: CASSYSQNTGTSDTGELFF. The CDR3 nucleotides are TGTGCCAGCAGTTACTCGCAGAATACCGGGACTAGCGACACCGGGGAGCTGTTTTTT.

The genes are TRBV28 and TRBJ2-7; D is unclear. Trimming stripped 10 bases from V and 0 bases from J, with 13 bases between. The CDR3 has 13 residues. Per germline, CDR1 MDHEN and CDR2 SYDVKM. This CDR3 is CATGGSSSYEQYF. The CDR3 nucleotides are TGTGCCACGGGCGGATCCTCCTCCTACGAGCAGTACTTC.

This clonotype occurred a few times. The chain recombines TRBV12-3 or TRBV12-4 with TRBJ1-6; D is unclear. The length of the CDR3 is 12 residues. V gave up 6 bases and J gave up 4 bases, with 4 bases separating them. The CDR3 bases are TGTGCCAGCAGAATATATAATTCACCCCTCCACTTT. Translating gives CASRIYNSPLHF.

The CDR3 reads CSVVDGTNEKLFF. As DNA, the CDR3 is TGCAGCGTTGTAGACGGTACTAATGAAAAACTGTTTTTT. The chain recombines TRBV29-1 with TRBJ1-4; D is uncertain. Trimming left V 4 bases short and J 2 bases short, with 8 bases between. This CDR3 is built from 13 residues. Germline assignment: CDR1 SQVTM and CDR2 ANQGSEA.

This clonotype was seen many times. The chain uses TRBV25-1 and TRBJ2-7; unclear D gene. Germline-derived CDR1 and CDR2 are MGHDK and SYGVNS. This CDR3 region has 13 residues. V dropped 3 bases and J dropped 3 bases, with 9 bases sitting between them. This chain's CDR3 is CASSEAGGYEQYF. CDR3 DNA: TGTGCCAGCAGTGAGGCAGGTGGCTACGAGCAGTACTTC.

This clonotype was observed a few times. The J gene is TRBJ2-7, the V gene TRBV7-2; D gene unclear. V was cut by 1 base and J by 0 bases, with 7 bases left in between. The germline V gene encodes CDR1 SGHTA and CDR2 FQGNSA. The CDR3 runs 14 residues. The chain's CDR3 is CASSLGDFSYEQYF. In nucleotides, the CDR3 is TGTGCCAGCAGCTTAGGAGACTTCTCCTACGAGCAGTACTTC.

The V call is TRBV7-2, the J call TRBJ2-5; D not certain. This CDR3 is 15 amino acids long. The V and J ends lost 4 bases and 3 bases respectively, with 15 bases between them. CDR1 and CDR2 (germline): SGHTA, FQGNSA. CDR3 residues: CASSSAPSTKETQYF. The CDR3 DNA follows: TGTGCCAGCAGCTCGGCCCCCTCTACGAAAGAGACCCAGTACTTC. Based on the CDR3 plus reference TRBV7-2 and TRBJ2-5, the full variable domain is GAGVSQSPSNKVTEKGKDVELRCDPISGHTALYWYRQSLGQGLEFLIYFQGNSAPDKSGLPSDRFSAERTGGSVSTLTIQRTQQEDSAVYLCASSSAPSTKETQYFGPGTRLLVL.

CDR3 DNA sequence: TGTGCCAGCAGCTTCGGGGTATCAGATACGCAGTATTTT. Encoded protein: CASSFGVSDTQYF. This chain connects TRBV7-2 to TRBJ2-3; possibly TRBD2 for D (5 bases). The germline V gene encodes CDR1 SGHTA and CDR2 FQGNSA. This CDR3 is 13 amino acids long. The ends were cut back, 3 bases at V and 4 bases at J, with 8 bases in the middle.

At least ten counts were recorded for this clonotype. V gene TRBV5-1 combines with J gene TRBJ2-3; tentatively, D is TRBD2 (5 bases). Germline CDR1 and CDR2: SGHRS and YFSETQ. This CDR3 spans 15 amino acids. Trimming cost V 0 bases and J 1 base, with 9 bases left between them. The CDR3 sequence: CASSLDGRRTDTQYF. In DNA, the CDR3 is TGCGCCAGCAGCTTGGATGGGAGACGCACAGATACGCAGTATTTT.